This TCR beta chain was obtained from a study of neurological immune-mediated disorders (dated by TCRdb to between 2018 and 2021). About the full investigation: Among the approximately 35 multiple sclerosis patients, approximately 30 had relapsing-remitting MS and 3 had secondary progressive MS. Peripheral blood TCR-beta repertoires from patients with HTLV-I-associated myelopathy (HAM/TSP), patients with multiple sclerosis, and healthy controls were compared in the study using UMI-based sequencing. Alongside PBMC samples, the set of about 97 TCR-beta libraries contained longitudinal samples, technical triplicates, and paired CD4+ and CD8+ T-cell subsets that had been sorted. The cohort was made up of 68 subjects, consisting of some 15 HAM/TSP patients, some 34 multiple sclerosis patients and around 20 healthy controls. What the work shows at the level of the full study, not this receptor alone: The MS cluster showed no association with clinical or MRI features, and the authors stated that larger cohorts are needed. The highest TCR clonal expansion was observed in HAM/TSP patients, whereas the lowest was observed in MS patients, even when compared with healthy controls. Phylogenetic analysis grouped repertoires from 18 of 34 MS patients into a cluster of related CDR3 sequences, suggesting a possible repertoire-level signature. No identical CDR3 amino acid sequences were shared among expanded clones across subjects, suggesting private TCR-beta repertoires in all groups.

Unsorted PBMC libraries were generated from 2 million PBMCs stored in RNAlater at -80 °C until RNA extraction. The multiple sclerosis patients were enrolled in a US clinical protocol that evaluated disease progression with magnetic resonance imaging. Peripheral blood underwent Ficoll-Hypaque density gradient centrifugation to isolate PBMCs, which were then cryopreserved in liquid nitrogen. cDNA was synthesized by template-switch 5'RACE using a primer carrying a 10-nucleotide random unique molecular identifier by which each TCR transcript was tagged. Every sequencing run yielded over 180 million TCR-beta sequences covering 15-18 subjects. The RNeasy kit was used to extract total RNA. The KAPA Real-time Library Amplification kit was used to amplify TCR-beta VDJ regions with primers for the TCR constant region and the 5'RACE anchor. A first PCR added sample indexes and Illumina adaptors, after which a second PCR increased the library yield. After Ampure bead purification, the roughly 650 bp TCR product was size-selected on a 2% E-gel SizeSelection system. Before pooling, libraries had their quality checked on a Bioanalyzer, their concentration measured with Qubit, and their quantity determined with the Kapa Library Quantification kit. Libraries were sequenced paired-end 2 x 150 bp on an Illumina HiSeq 2500. To increase sequence diversity, roughly 25-31% phiX was spiked into each library pool. The original methods were these. Quality-filtered reads were processed with the UMI-based MiGEC pipeline, and over 85% of raw TCR sequences were removed by the MiGEC pipeline during error correction. IMGT germline references were used for alignment of VDJ genes, and clonotypes were defined by a unique CDR3 amino acid sequence together with V-J genes. Clonal expansion, Shannon diversity, and CDR3 relatedness (CalcPairwiseDistances, ClusterSamples) were evaluated with VDJtools, and phylogenetic trees were built with CLCbio workbench. Expanded clones were defined as having at least 8 unique UMIs, based on coefficient-of-variation modelling across technical triplicates. TCRdb ran its own pipeline on the public reads, namely fastp trimming at Q25 and MiXCR clone calling, and kept in-frame beta chains. CDR3 protein duplicates are merged, each entry listing the most common genes and DNA. TCRdb's processing, not the authors' own work, is the source of the V and J calls. This sample comprises 50,000 to 70,000 distinct CDR3 sequences, roughly 3.2% of them detected only once. The top ten clonotypes cover roughly 3.7% of the sample.

The CDR3 contains 15 residues, cysteine and phenylalanine counted. Only the CDR3 region is kept as DNA, spanning 45 bases read in frame from base 1. Germline trimming amounts to 3 bases on V and 5 bases on J, with 7 as the count of junction bases outside the gene matches. CDR1 is given as ENHRY and CDR2 as SYGVKD, both from the germline V gene. In its sample, this clonotype was seen many times. The antigen this receptor binds is unknown. One base away there is no much larger clone; base qualities are not given. Recombination joined TRBV10-3 with TRBJ2-3, and 8 junctional nucleotides match TRBD1. Sequenced: PBMCs. The clonotype comes from a man in his forties or fifties with multiple sclerosis. In nucleotides, the sequence is TGTGCCATCAGTGACCCCGGGACAGGTGGAGATACGCAGTATTTT. This is translated as CAISDPGTGGDTQYF.